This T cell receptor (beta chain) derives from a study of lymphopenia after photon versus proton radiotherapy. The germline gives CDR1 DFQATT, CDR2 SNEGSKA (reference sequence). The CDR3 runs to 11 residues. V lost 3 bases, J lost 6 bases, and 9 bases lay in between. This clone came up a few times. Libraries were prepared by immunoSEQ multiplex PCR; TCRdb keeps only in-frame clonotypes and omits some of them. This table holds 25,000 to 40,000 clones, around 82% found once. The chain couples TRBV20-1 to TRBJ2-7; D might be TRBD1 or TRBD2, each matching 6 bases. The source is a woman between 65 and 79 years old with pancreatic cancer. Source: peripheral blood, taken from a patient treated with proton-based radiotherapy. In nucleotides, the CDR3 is TGCAGTGCTAGGGGGGGCCTCGAGCAGTACTTC. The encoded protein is CSARGGLEQYF.